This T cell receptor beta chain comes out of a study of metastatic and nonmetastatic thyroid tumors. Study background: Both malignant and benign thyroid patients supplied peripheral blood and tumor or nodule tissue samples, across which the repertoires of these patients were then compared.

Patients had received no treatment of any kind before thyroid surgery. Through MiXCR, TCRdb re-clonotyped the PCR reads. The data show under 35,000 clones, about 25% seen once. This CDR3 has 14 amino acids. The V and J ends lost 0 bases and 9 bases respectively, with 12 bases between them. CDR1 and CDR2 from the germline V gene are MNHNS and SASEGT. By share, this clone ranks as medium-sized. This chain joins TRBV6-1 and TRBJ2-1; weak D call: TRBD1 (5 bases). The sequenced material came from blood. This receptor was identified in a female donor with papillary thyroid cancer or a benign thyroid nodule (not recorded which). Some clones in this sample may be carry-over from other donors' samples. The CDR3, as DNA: TGTGCCAGCAGTGAAGCGAGGATAGGGGCTGAGCAGTTCTTC. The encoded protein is CASSEARIGAEQFF.